This T cell receptor beta chain appears in the sequencing data of a study of cytomegalovirus exposure and HLA in healthy donors. The study, taken as a whole, reports: CMV serostatus was the only recorded immune exposure for donors. Fewer N-insertions than the roughly 700-donor mean were reportedly shown by an Asian-associated ancestry cluster in a later analysis.

V lost 5 bases, J lost 4 bases, and 11 bases stayed unmatched. Germline V gene data show CDR1 as SGHVS and CDR2 as FNYEAQ. The length of the CDR3 is 15 residues. Both 60 Vbeta primers and 13 Jbeta primers went into the PCR. Sequencing used immunoSEQ multiplex PCR; TCRdb keeps in-frame clones, though not all of them. The top ten hold about 0.29% of the sample, which has approximately 300,000 clones, 80% seen once. A word on this clone: As yet, its antigen is unknown.

Material: PBMCs. The chain carries TRBV7-6 and TRBJ2-7; 7 bases are shared with TRBD1. The sequence derives from a girl between 2 and 10 years old in good health and CMV-seronegative. The CDR3 reads CASSPTGQRGYEQYF. The DNA for the CDR3 is TGTGCCAGCAGCCCGACGGGACAGAGAGGTTACGAGCAGTACTTC.